The 14 T cell receptor beta chains in this list originate from one sample, sequenced in a study of T cell responses to AZD1222 COVID-19 vaccine. Here immunoSEQ multiplex PCR was the method, and the copy in TCRdb shows in-frame clones only, minus some. The sample includes 150,000 to 200,000 clones, about 91% of them seen just once. The sequencing here drew on peripheral blood, taken 28 days after the second AZD1222 dose. The receptors here all came from an adult who received the AZD1222 COVID-19 vaccine.

The chain couples TRBV11-2 to TRBJ2-1; possible D gene TRBD1, 6 bases. The germline V gene has CDR1 SGHAT and CDR2 FQNNGV. The CDR3 extends over 15 amino acids. The V end lost 0 bases, the J end lost 4 bases, and 10 bases lay between the germline ends. The CDR3 reads CASSLDSQGYNEQFF. CDR3 DNA: TGTGCCAGCAGCTTAGATAGCCAGGGGTACAATGAGCAGTTCTTC.

The rearrangement uses TRBV7-8 and TRBJ2-1; possible D gene TRBD1, 5 bases. V was pared by 1 base and J by 2 bases, with 9 bases between. The length of the CDR3 is 15 residues. Germline V lookup: CDR1 SGHVS, CDR2 FQNEAQ. The CDR3 DNA reads as TGTGCCAGCAGCTTAGTCGGACAAACCTACAATGAGCAGTTCTTC. Translated: CASSLVGQTYNEQFF.

V is TRBV7-8 and J is TRBJ2-6; the D is unclear. V lost 4 bases and J 2 bases, leaving 15 bases between the germline ends. The CDR3 extends over 17 amino acids. From germline, CDR1 is SGHVS and CDR2 FQNEAQ. This CDR3 reads CASSSQHSWAGANVLTF. CDR3 sequence (DNA): TGTGCCAGCAGCTCCCAACATTCATGGGCTGGGGCCAACGTCCTGACTTTC.

The CDR3 region has the DNA TGTGCCAGCAGCTTATTGGACGAGGACTACGAGCAGTACTTC. This encodes CASSLLDEDYEQYF. The chain joins TRBV5-5 to TRBJ2-7, with no clear D. The CDR3 loop spans 14 amino acids. Germline CDR1 is SGHKS and CDR2 is YYEKEE (reference sequence). Between the trimmed V and J ends, which lost 2 bases and 3 bases, there was a span of 12 bases.

This sequence joins TRBV19 and TRBJ1-6, with D possibly being TRBD1 (5 bases). Germline V gene lookup returns CDR1 LNHDA and CDR2 SQIVND (reference sequence). V was pared by 7 bases and J by 2 bases, with 6 bases between. The CDR3 is 13 residues long. The chain's CDR3 is CASKTAYNSPLHF. In DNA, the CDR3 is TGTGCCAGTAAGACAGCCTATAATTCACCCCTCCACTTT.

This clone was picked up a small number of times. The rearrangement joins TRBV6-1 to TRBJ1-1, with D hard to call. Germline lookup yields CDR1 MNHNS and CDR2 SASEGT. Deletions cut 3 bases from V and 11 bases from J, with 13 bases between. The CDR3 is 12 amino acids. CDR3 amino acids: CASSDGGLWAFF. CDR3 in DNA: TGTGCCAGCAGTGACGGCGGATTGTGGGCTTTCTTT.

DNA for the CDR3: TGCGCCAGCAGCTCATCTACTCTGACAGGGGGCGGCGAGACCCAGTACTTC. Translation: CASSSSTLTGGGETQYF. The rearrangement joins TRBV5-1 to TRBJ2-5, with TRBD1 identical over 10 bases. V dropped 3 bases and J dropped 5; count of bases not matched to a gene: 13. The CDR3 contains 17 residues. Germline CDR1 SGHRS, CDR2 YFSETQ.

The V and J genes are TRBV6-6 and TRBJ2-7; the D gene is possibly TRBD1 (5 bases). Trimming shortened V by 5 bases and J by 2 bases, and 10 bases separated the two germline ends. From germline, CDR1 is MNHNY and CDR2 SVGAGI (reference sequence). The CDR3 has 13 amino acids. The CDR3 protein is CASSRAGTYEQYF. Written as DNA, the CDR3 is TGTGCCAGCAGTCGGGCAGGGACCTACGAGCAGTACTTC.

The chain recombines TRBV13 with TRBJ2-1, with TRBD1 identical over 7 bases. The V segment lost 0 bases and the J segment 10 bases; nucleotides outside the gene matches: 6. Germline loops: CDR1 PRHDT, CDR2 FYEKMQ (reference sequence). The CDR3 spans 14 residues. CDR3: CASSLGDRQGEQFF. DNA for the CDR3: TGTGCCAGCAGCTTAGGGGACAGGCAAGGAGAGCAGTTCTTC.

The gene calls are TRBV4-1 and TRBJ2-5; 8 bases match TRBD2. The CDR3 is made up of 18 amino acids. From germline, CDR1 is MGHRA and CDR2 YSYEKL. The V and J ends lost 3 bases and 0 bases, in that order; junction bases with no gene match: 12. CDR3 loop: CASSQLFGGGVYQETQYF. Written as DNA, the CDR3 is TGCGCCAGCAGCCAGCTCTTCGGGGGGGGAGTGTACCAAGAGACCCAGTACTTC.

The J gene is TRBJ2-5, the V gene TRBV11-2, with 9 bases identical to TRBD1. Germline lookup yields CDR1 SGHAT and CDR2 FQNNGV. Unmatched junction bases numbered 7, after V lost 0 bases and J lost 2 bases. The CDR3 has 17 amino acids. CDR3 nucleotide sequence: TGTGCCAGCAGCTTAGACTTACCGGGACAGGGACAAGAGACCCAGTACTTC. It translates to CASSLDLPGQGQETQYF.

V gene TRBV9 combines with J gene TRBJ2-1; TRBD1 matches at 11 bases. Germline-derived CDR1 and CDR2 are SGDLS and YYNGEE. Trimming took 5 bases from V and 7 from J; bases not matched to a gene: 8. CDR3 length: 15 amino acids. CDR3 in DNA: TGTGCCAGCAGTCCGGGACAGGGGGGAGAGAATGAGCAGTTCTTC. Translation gives CASSPGQGGENEQFF.

The V call is TRBV7-2, the J call TRBJ1-2; the D gene is possibly TRBD1 (5 bases). V was pared by 1 base and J by 3 bases, with 9 bases between. This CDR3 has 14 residues. Looked up from germline, CDR1 is SGHTA and CDR2 is FQGNSA. CDR3 sequence (DNA): TGTGCCAGCAGCTTAGGCAGGGTGGACTATGGCTACACCTTC. Residues: CASSLGRVDYGYTF.

The chain employs TRBV18 and TRBJ1-2; 7 bases map to TRBD1. The CDR3 is 14 residues long. V trimming: 1 base; J trimming: 5 bases; junction bases outside the gene matches: 4. Germline values: CDR1 KGHSH, CDR2 LQKENI. CDR3 sequence reads: CASSPLGTAYGYTF. CDR3 nucleotide sequence: TGTGCCAGCTCACCACTGGGGACAGCATATGGCTACACCTTC.